The present T cell receptor beta chain was sequenced within a study of T cells after posttransplantation cyclophosphamide. The V and J ends lost 3 bases and 4 bases respectively, with 16 bases between them. This CDR3 is built from 15 residues. CDR1 is SGHTA, CDR2 FQGNSA, per germline. On the day of bone marrow donation, the related graft donor provided peripheral blood. This clone was seen at least ten times. Its antigen is not known. Broader study findings: Donor-recipient repertoire similarity was low at 1-2 months, rising over year one. Recipient CMV seropositivity and CMV reactivation strongly tracked TRB clonality. TRB overlap between skin or GI tissue T cells and blood was limited.

The method was immunoSEQ multiplex PCR; TCRdb's version includes in-frame clones alone and lacks a portion of them. This sample has 25,000 to 30,000 clones and no singletons, with over 1.3% in the ten largest. The origin of this receptor is a man between 50 and 59 years old in good health, CMV-negative, and a related stem cell transplant donor. V and J are TRBV7-2 and TRBJ2-7; D unclear. Sequences were obtained from PBMCs. The CDR3 protein is CASSFLRSSRYEQYF. Written as DNA, the CDR3 is TGTGCCAGCAGCTTTTTGCGTTCGTCAAGATACGAGCAGTACTTC.